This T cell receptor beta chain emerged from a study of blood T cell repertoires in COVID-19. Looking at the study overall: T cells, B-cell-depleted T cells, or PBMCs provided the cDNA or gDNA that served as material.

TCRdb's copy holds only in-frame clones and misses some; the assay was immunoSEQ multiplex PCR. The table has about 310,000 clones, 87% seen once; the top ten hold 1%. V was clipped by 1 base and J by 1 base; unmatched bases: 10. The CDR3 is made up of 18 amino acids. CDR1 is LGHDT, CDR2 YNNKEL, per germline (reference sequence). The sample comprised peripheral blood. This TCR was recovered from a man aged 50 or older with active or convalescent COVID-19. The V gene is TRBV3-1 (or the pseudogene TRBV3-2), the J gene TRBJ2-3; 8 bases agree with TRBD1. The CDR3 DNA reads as TGTGCCAGCAGCCAAGGCAGGGGGCGGGTTCTTCGCACAGATACGCAGTATTTT. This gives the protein CASSQGRGRVLRTDTQYF.